Detailed here is one TCR beta chain. Its cognate antigen has yet to be identified. No qualities accompany the bases; no much larger clone lies one base away. The collaborating institutions used their own protocols to collect whole blood in K2EDTA tubes. For TCRbeta analysis, collaborators shipped samples as frozen whole blood, isolated PBMCs, or DNA extracted from either of those sample types. This specimen comes from a study of blood T cell repertoires in COVID-19 (dated by TCRdb to 2019 to 2021). Turning to the overall study: The collaborator samples originated in the United States, Italy and Spain and spanned the acute and convalescent phases of COVID-19. Subjects who had been exposed to COVID-19, were actively infected with it, or had recovered from it provided the deeply sampled blood TCRbeta repertoires that made up the dataset. The repertoires were released in a freely available public database meant as a resource for research on the immune response to SARS-CoV-2. The samples were drawn from the first 160 participants of the ongoing ImmuneRACE study and from roughly 1,300 subjects provided by 6 global collaborators. The material from the prospective study consisted of cDNA or gDNA derived from T cells, B-cell-depleted T cells, or PBMCs. The sample metadata nearly always contained a de-identified subject ID, COVID-19 status, age in years and sex. Where available, HLA class I and class II types were obtained from metadata supplied by the sample provider rather than from assay-based typing. Points the paper makes about the study in general: Clinical and demographic metadata were provided uncurated, with the amount varying by source and participant.

Taken from the germline V gene, the CDR1 and CDR2 loops are MGHRA and YSYEKL. V drops 0 bases and J drops 3 bases, leaving 11 bases in between. The CDR3 goes from the cysteine to the phenylalanine over 15 residues. Here the CDR3 DNA is all that survives: 45 bases in frame from base 1. TCRbeta CDR3 regions were amplified from genomic DNA using the immunoSEQ Assay, a bias-controlled multiplex PCR. The original pipeline was this. Within the assay, amplification of reference gene primers was used to estimate how many nucleated cells each sample contained. To quantify the absolute abundance of each unique TCRbeta CDR3 rearrangement, sequence reads were collapsed and filtered. For each sample, productive Simpson clonality was calculated by taking the square root of Simpson's diversity index across productive rearrangements. TCRdb mirrors the immuneACCESS table, restricted to in-frame sequences. Some clones are absent from its copies; in checked studies, under half trace to an unresolved V gene, and the reason for the others is unknown. V, J and clone size are those of that table, while D and trimming were read from the DNA. This sample holds around 100,000 clones; roughly 81% were observed only once. Clones ranked in the top ten supply around 2.2% of the sample.

The material sequenced was peripheral blood. The chain is made from TRBV4-1 and TRBJ1-2, and perhaps TRBD1 as D gene, on 6 matching bases. The TCR was taken from a human donor in a cohort sampled during active COVID-19. The nucleotides are TGCGCCAGCAGCCAAGAGTGGGACACCTACTATGGCTACACCTTC. It specifies CASSQEWDTYYGYTF.